Below, one T cell receptor (beta chain) is given with its context. One end of the junction fails to match germline, which may point to a read error. TCR beta CDR3 regions were amplified from RNA. TCR CDR3 underwent first-round RT-PCR with the HTBI primer set. Each CDR3 protein is one row after TCRdb ran MiXCR on the multiplex PCR reads. Of more than 350,000 distinct CDR3 sequences detected, over 12% appear once; the ten largest clones hold roughly 19%. Used for diagnoses were clinical symptoms, serum thyroxine and TRAb, thyroid ultrasound and orbital computed tomography. The sample comes from a study of T cells in Graves' hyperthyroidism and ophthalmopathy. Material: blood. This receptor was obtained from a woman aged 55-75 years with Graves' ophthalmopathy.

CDR3 sequence (DNA): TGCGCCAGCAGCCTAACCTCGGGACAGAGTTCCCACTACGAGCAGTACTTC. The encoded protein is CASSLTSGQSSHYEQYF. The genes are TRBV11-3 and TRBJ2-7, with 7 nucleotides matching TRBD1. The CDR3 length is 17 residues. Germline CDR1 and CDR2: SGHNT and YENEEA. The full variable domain, with the rest looked up from reference TRBV11-3 and TRBJ2-7, is EAGVVQSPRYKIIEKKQPVAFWCNPISGHNTLYWYLQNLGQGPELLIRYENEEAVDDSQLPKDRFSAERLKGVDSTLKIQPAELGDSAVYLCASSLTSGQSSHYEQYFGPGTRLTVT.